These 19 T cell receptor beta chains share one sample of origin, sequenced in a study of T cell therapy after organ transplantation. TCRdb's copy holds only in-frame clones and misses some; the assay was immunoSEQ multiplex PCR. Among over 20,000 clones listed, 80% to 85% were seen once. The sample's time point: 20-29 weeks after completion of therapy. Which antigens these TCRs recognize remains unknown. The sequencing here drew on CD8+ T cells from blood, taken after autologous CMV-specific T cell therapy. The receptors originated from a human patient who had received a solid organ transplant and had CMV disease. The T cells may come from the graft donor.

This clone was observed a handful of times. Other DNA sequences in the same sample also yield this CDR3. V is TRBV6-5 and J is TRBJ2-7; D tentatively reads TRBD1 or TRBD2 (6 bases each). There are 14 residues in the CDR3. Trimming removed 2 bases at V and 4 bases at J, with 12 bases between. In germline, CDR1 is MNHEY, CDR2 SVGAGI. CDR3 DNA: TGTGCCAGCAGTTACGGCGGAGGGGGTTACGAGCAGTACTTC. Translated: CASSYGGGGYEQYF.

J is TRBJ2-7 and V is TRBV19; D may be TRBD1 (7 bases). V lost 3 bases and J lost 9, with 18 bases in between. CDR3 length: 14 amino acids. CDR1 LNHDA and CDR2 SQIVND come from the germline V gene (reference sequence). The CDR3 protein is CASSIGGGVNRQYF. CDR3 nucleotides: TGTGCCAGTAGTATTGGAGGGGGCGTCAACAGGCAGTACTTC. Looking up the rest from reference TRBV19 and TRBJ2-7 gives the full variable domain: DGGITQSPKYLFRKEGQNVTLSCEQNLNHDAMYWYRQDPGQGLRLIYYSQIVNDFQKGDIAEGYSVSREKKESFPLTVTSAQKNPTAFYLCASSIGGGVNRQYFGPGTRLTVT.

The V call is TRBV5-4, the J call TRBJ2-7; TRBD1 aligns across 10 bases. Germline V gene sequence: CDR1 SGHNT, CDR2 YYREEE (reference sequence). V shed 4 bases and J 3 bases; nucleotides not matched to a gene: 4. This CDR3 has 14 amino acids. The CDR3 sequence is CASSRGDRGYEQYF. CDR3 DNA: TGTGCCAGCAGCCGAGGGGACAGGGGCTACGAGCAGTACTTC.

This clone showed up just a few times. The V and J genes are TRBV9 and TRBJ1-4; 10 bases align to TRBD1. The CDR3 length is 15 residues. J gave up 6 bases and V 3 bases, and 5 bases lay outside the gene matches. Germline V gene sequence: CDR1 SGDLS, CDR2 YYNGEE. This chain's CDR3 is CASSELGTGDEKLFF. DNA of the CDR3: TGTGCCAGCAGCGAGTTAGGGACAGGGGATGAAAAACTGTTTTTT.

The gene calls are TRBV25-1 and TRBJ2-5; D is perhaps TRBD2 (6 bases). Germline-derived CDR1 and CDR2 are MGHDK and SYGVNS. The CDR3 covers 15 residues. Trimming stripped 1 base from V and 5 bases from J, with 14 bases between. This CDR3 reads CASSEFGIAGETQYF. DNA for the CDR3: TGTGCCAGCAGTGAATTTGGCATCGCGGGGGAGACCCAGTACTTC.

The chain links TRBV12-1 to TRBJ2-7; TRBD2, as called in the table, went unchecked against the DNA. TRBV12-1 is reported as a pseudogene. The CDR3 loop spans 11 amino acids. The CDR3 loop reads CASNFFYEQYF. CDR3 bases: TGTGCCAGCAATTTCTTCTACGAGCAGTACTTC.

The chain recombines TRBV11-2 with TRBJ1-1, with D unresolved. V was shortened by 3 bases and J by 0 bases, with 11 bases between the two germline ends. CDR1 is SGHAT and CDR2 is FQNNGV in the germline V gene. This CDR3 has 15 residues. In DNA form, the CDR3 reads TGTGCCAGCAGCTTCGCACTCGGGTTGAACACTGAAGCTTTCTTT. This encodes CASSFALGLNTEAFF.

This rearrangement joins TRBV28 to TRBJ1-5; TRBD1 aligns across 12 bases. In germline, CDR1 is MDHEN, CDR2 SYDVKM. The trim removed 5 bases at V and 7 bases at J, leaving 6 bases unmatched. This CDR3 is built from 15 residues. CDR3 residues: CASSPGTGGYQPQHF. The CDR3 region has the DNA TGTGCCAGCAGTCCCGGGACAGGGGGCTACCAGCCCCAGCATTTT.

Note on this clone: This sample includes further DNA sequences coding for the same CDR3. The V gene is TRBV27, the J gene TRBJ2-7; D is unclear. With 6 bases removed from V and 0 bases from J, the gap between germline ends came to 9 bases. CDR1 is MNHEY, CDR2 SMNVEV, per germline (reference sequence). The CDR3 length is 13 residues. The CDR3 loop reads CASSLKSSYEQYF. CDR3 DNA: TGTGCCAGCAGCCTGAAGAGCTCCTACGAGCAGTACTTC.

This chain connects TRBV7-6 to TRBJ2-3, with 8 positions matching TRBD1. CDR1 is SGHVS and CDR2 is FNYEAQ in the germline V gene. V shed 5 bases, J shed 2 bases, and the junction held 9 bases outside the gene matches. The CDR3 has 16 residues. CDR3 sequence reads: CASSRPTGGLTDTQYF. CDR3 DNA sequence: TGTGCCAGCAGCCGTCCAACAGGGGGGCTCACAGATACGCAGTATTTT.

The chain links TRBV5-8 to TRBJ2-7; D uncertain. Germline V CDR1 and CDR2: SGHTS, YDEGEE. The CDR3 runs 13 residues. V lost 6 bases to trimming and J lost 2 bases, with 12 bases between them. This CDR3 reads CASTFRGAYEQYF. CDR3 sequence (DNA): TGTGCCAGCACCTTTAGAGGAGCCTACGAGCAGTACTTC. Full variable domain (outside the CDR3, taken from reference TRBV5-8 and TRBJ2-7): EAGVTQSPTHLIKTRGQQATLRCSPISGHTSVYWYQQALGLGLQFLLWYDEGEERNRGNFPPRFSGRQFPNYSSELNVNALELEDSALYLCASTFRGAYEQYFGPGTRLTVT.

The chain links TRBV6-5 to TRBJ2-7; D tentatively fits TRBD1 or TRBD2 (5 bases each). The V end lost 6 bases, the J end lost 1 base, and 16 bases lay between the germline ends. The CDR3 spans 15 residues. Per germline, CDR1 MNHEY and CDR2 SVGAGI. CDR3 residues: CASRPGTPLSYEQYF. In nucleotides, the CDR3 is TGTGCCAGCAGGCCGGGGACCCCTCTTTCCTACGAGCAGTACTTC.

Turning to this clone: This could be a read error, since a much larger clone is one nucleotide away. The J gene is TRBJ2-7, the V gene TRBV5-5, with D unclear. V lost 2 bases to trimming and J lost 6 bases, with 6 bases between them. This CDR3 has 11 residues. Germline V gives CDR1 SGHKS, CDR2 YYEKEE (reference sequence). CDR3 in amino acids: CASSLMGEQYF. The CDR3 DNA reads TGTGCCAGCAGCTTAATGGGCGAGCAGTACTTC.

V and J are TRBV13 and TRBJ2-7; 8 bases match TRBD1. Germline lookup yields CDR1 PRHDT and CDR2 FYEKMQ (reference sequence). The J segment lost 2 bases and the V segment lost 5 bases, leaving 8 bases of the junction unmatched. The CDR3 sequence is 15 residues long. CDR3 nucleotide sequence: TGTGCCAGCAGCCGAGAGGACAGGGCCACCTACGAGCAGTACTTC. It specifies CASSREDRATYEQYF.

The CDR3 bases are TGTGCCAGCAGCCAACAAGAGACCCAGTACTTC. It is translated as CASSQQETQYF. The gene calls are TRBV4-2 and TRBJ2-5; D is undetermined. The CDR3 length is 11 residues. The V end was cut by 2 bases, the J end by 2 bases, with 0 bases between. Germline assignment: CDR1 LGHNA and CDR2 YNFKEQ.

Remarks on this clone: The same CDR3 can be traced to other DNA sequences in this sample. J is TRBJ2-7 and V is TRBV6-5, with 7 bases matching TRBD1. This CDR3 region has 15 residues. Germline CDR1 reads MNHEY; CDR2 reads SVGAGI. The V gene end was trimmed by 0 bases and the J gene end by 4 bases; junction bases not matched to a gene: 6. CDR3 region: CASSYSQGGSYEQYF. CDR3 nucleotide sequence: TGTGCCAGCAGTTACTCGCAAGGGGGCAGTTACGAGCAGTACTTC.

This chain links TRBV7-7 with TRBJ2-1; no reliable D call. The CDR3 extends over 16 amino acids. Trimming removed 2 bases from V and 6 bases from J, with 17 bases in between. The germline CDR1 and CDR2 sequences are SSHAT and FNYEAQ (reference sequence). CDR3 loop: CASSLRVIGPSNEQFF. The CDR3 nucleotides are TGTGCCAGCAGCTTAAGGGTGATTGGGCCCTCCAATGAGCAGTTCTTC.

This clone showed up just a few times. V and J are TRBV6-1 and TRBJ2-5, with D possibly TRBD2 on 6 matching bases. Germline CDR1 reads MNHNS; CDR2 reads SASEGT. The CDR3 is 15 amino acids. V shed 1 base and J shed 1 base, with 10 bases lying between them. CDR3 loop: CASSEGAGTQETQYF. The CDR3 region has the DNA TGTGCCAGCAGTGAAGGTGCGGGAACCCAAGAGACCCAGTACTTC.

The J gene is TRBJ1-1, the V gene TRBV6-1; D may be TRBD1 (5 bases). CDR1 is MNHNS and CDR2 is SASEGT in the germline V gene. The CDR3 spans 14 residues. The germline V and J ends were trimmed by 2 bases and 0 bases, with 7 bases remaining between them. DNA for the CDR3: TGTGCCAGCAGTGAATTCAGGGTGAACACTGAAGCTTTCTTT. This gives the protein CASSEFRVNTEAFF.